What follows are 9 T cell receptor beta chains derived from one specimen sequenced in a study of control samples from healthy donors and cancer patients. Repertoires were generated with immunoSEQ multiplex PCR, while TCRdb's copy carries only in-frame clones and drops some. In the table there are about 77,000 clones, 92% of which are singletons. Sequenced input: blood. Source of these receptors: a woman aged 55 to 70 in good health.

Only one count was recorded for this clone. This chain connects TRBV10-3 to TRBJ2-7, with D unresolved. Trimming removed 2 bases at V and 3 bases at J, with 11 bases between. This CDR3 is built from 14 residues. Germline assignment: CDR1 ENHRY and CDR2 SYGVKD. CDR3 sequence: CAISERQSYYEQYF. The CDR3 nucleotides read TGTGCCATCAGTGAGCGGCAGAGTTACTACGAGCAGTACTTC.

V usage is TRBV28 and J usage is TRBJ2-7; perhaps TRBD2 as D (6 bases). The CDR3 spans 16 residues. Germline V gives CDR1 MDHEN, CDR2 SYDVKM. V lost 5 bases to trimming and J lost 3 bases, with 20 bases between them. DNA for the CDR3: TGTGCCAGCAGTCCGAGCGGGTATGCGGGACGCTACGAGCAGTACTTC. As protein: CASSPSGYAGRYEQYF.

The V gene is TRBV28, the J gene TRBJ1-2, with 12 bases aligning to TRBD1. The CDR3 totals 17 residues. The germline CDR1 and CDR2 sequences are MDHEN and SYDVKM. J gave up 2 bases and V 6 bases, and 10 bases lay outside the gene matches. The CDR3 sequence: CASRSGTGGSKNYGYTF. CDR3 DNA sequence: TGTGCCAGCAGGTCCGGGACAGGGGGCTCCAAGAACTATGGCTACACCTTC.

The CDR3 reads CASSVDGGASSYNEQFF. CDR3 DNA: TGTGCCAGCAGCGTAGACGGGGGAGCCAGCTCCTACAATGAGCAGTTCTTC. The genes are TRBV9 and TRBJ2-1, with D perhaps matching TRBD2 (6 bases). This CDR3 has 17 residues. Germline V gene sequence: CDR1 SGDLS, CDR2 YYNGEE. The germline V and J ends were trimmed by 0 bases and 0 bases, with 13 bases remaining between them.

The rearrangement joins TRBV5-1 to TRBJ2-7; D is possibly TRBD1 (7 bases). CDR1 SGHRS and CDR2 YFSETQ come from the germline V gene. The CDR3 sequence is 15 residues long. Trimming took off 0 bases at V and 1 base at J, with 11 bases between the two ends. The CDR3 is CASSLGPGGSYEQYF. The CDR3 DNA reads TGCGCCAGCAGCTTGGGGCCAGGGGGGTCCTACGAGCAGTACTTC.

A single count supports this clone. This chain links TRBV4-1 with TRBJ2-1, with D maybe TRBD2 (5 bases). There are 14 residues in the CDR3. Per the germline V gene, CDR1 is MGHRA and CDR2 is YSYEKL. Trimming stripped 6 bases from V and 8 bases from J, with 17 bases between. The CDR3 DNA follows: TGCGCCAGCAGAACCCGGGAATTTGTCTATGAGCAGTTCTTC. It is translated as CASRTREFVYEQFF.

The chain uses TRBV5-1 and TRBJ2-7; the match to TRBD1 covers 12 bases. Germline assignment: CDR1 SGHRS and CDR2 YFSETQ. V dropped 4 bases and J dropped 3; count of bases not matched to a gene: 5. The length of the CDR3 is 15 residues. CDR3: CASSPGTGGFYEQYF. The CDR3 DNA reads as TGCGCCAGCAGCCCAGGGACAGGGGGCTTCTACGAGCAGTACTTC.

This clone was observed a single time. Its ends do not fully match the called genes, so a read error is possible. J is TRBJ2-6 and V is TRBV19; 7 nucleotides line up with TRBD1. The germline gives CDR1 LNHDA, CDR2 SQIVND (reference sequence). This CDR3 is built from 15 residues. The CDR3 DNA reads TGTGCCAGTAGTTGGGACAGCTCTGGGGCCAACGTCCCGACTTTC. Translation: CASSWDSSGANVPTF.

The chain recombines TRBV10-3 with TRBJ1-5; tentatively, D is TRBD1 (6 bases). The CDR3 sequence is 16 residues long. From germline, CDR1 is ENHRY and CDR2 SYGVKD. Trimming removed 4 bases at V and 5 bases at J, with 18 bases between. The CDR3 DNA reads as TGTGCCATCAGTGGCCTTTCGTTCAAGGGGGATCAGCCCCAGCATTTT. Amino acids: CAISGLSFKGDQPQHF.